This T cell receptor beta chain is from a study of tumor-infiltrating lymphocytes in primary liver carcinoma. For the study at large: Measuring roughly 4.2 to 11 cm across, the tumors were staged as T1-T3 N0M0. Whole-study findings and limits: Whereas tumor region pairs overlapped more, tumor-adjacent and tumor-blood pairs overlapped less. A fraction of only about 7-24% of top clones appeared in all five tumor regions.

Each 20-30 mg portion of unsorted bulk tissue served as the source for co-extraction of RNA and DNA. The patients presented with primary liver carcinoma, which was managed through surgical resection. TCR beta cDNA was made from 400 to 500 ng total RNA with a constant-region primer. Three rounds of nested multiplex PCR with slightly modified ARM-PCR produced TCR beta libraries. Rounds one and two of PCR, each of 10 cycles, were primed with TRBV1-TRBV30 forward primers and a C-beta reverse primer. TCRdb reprocessed the multiplex PCR reads with MiXCR, giving one entry per CDR3 protein. The repertoire holds 20,000 to 25,000 distinct CDR3 sequences, with over 65% as singletons. This CDR3 contains 13 residues. J gave up 5 bases and V 4 bases, and 3 bases lay outside the gene matches. Germline V CDR1 and CDR2: ENHRY, SYGVKD. A word on this clonotype: Its target is unknown. This CDR3 is missing its conserved last phenylalanine or tryptophan, likely due to a read error.

This receptor was taken from a man aged 35 to 55 with primary liver carcinoma and hepatitis B virus infection. The chain couples TRBV10-3 to TRBJ2-5, with 8 positions matching TRBD1. Sequencing input: liver tumor tissue from sampling region 1. The subset: tumor region T1, superior pole. The CDR3 DNA reads as TGTGCCATCAGTGTCAGGGGGCGTGAGACCCAGTACCTC. This encodes CAISVRGRETQYL.